This T cell receptor beta chain was recovered during a study of brain T cells in children with intractable seizures. Study-wide results and limits: Only CDR3 sequence similarity suggested viral specificity, without known HCMV serostatus.

The time point: blood from clinic visit 5 months post-surgery; TSC patient then seizure free. At least one anti-epileptic drug was given before surgery. V was shortened by 1 base and J by 5 bases, with 12 bases between the two germline ends. Germline-derived CDR1 and CDR2 are MGHRA and YSYEKL. The CDR3 is made up of 15 amino acids. Produced via immunoSEQ multiplex PCR; TCRdb's table is partial and in-frame only. The data show approximately 330,000 clones, approximately 93% seen once. As to this clone: Antigen specificity is unknown.

This clonotype was obtained from a boy less than two years old with tuberous sclerosis and intractable seizures. The rearrangement links TRBV4-1 to TRBJ1-5; D is unclear. Specimen: peripheral blood, collected more than 4 months after surgery. CDR3 DNA: TGCGCCAGCAGCCAAGTGGCAGCCCCCTATCAGCCCCAGCATTTT. Protein: CASSQVAAPYQPQHF.